Listed below are T cell receptor beta chains from one sample, sequenced in a study of T cell responses to AZD1222 COVID-19 vaccine. Sequencing was performed with immunoSEQ multiplex PCR; in TCRdb, only in-frame clones are kept and a portion is missing. Among about 130,000 clones, around 93% were seen once, and the ten largest hold less than 3.5%. This specimen consisted of peripheral blood, obtained 28 days after the second AZD1222 dose. These receptors came from an adult who received the AZD1222 COVID-19 vaccine. Both conserved end residues are part of each CDR3. D genes are given only for firm matches. Clone size is shown for a subset of rows, as once, few, many or a class of expanded clone.

j_gene: TRBJ2-7
d_gene: -
abundance: -
v_gene: TRBV19
CDR3aa: CASSPGTVYEQYF
CDR3nt: TGTGCCAGTAGTCCCGGGACCGTATACGAGCAGTACTTC

j_gene: TRBJ2-7
d_gene: TRBD1
abundance: once
v_gene: TRBV3-1/TRBV3-2
CDR3aa: CASSQAGTVTYEQYF
CDR3nt: TGTGCCAGCAGCCAAGCCGGGACAGTTACCTACGAGCAGTACTTC

j_gene: TRBJ2-1
d_gene: TRBD1
abundance: -
v_gene: TRBV11-2
CDR3aa: CASSLVGDRPIYNEQFF
CDR3nt: TGTGCCAGCAGCTTAGTAGGGGACAGACCCATCTACAATGAGCAGTTCTTC

j_gene: TRBJ2-3
d_gene: -
abundance: -
v_gene: TRBV7-3
CDR3aa: CASSPGGAGGTDTQYF
CDR3nt: TGTGCCAGCAGCCCCGGGGGTGCGGGCGGCACAGATACGCAGTATTTT

j_gene: TRBJ2-1
d_gene: -
abundance: -
v_gene: TRBV11-3
CDR3aa: CASSQGMSSYNEQFF
CDR3nt: TGTGCCAGCAGCCAAGGGATGAGCTCCTACAATGAGCAGTTCTTC

j_gene: TRBJ1-6
d_gene: -
abundance: -
v_gene: TRBV30
CDR3aa: CAWRPLLTVTLDYNSPLHF
CDR3nt: TGTGCCTGGAGACCGTTGTTGACAGTCACCCTTGATTATAATTCACCCCTCCACTTT

j_gene: TRBJ1-1
d_gene: -
abundance: once
v_gene: TRBV28
CDR3aa: CASSLPGGTEAFF
CDR3nt: TGTGCCAGCAGTTTACCTGGGGGGACTGAAGCTTTCTTT

j_gene: TRBJ1-2
d_gene: -
abundance: -
v_gene: TRBV9
CDR3aa: CASGGQGDYTF
CDR3nt: TGTGCCAGCGGTGGGCAGGGCGACTACACCTTC

j_gene: TRBJ1-4
d_gene: -
abundance: -
v_gene: TRBV28
CDR3aa: CASRAPEKLFF
CDR3nt: TGTGCCAGCAGGGCCCCCGAAAAACTGTTTTTT

j_gene: TRBJ2-3
d_gene: -
abundance: once
v_gene: TRBV7-8
CDR3aa: CASSRIGRARRSTDTQYF
CDR3nt: TGTGCCAGCAGCCGAATTGGGAGAGCGCGGAGGAGCACAGATACGCAGTATTTT

j_gene: TRBJ1-2
d_gene: TRBD1
abundance: -
v_gene: TRBV25-1
CDR3aa: CASSESTGAANYGYTF
CDR3nt: TGTGCCAGCAGTGAATCAACAGGGGCAGCTAACTATGGCTACACCTTC

j_gene: TRBJ1-2
d_gene: TRBD1
abundance: -
v_gene: TRBV5-1
CDR3aa: CASSSGTGLFDGYTF
CDR3nt: TGCGCCAGCAGCTCGGGGACAGGACTCTTTGATGGCTACACCTTC

j_gene: TRBJ2-3
d_gene: -
abundance: once
v_gene: TRBV5-1
CDR3aa: CASSLRRALSTDTQYF
CDR3nt: TGCGCCAGCAGCTTGAGAAGGGCCTTAAGCACAGATACGCAGTATTTT

j_gene: TRBJ1-2
d_gene: -
abundance: -
v_gene: TRBV2
CDR3aa: CASSSARENGYTF
CDR3nt: TGTGCCAGCAGTTCGGCCAGGGAGAATGGCTACACCTTC

j_gene: TRBJ2-7
d_gene: -
abundance: -
v_gene: TRBV28
CDR3aa: CASSFPGTSYEQYF
CDR3nt: TGTGCCAGCAGCTTTCCCGGGACCTCCTACGAGCAGTACTTC

j_gene: TRBJ1-6
d_gene: -
abundance: -
v_gene: TRBV28
CDR3aa: CASSLPGRGSPLHF
CDR3nt: TGTGCCAGCAGTTTACCGGGAAGAGGATCACCCCTCCACTTT

j_gene: TRBJ2-7
d_gene: -
abundance: -
v_gene: TRBV18
CDR3aa: CASSWDLPYEQYF
CDR3nt: TGTGCCAGCTCATGGGACTTGCCATACGAGCAGTACTTC

j_gene: TRBJ2-5
d_gene: TRBD1
abundance: -
v_gene: TRBV7-9
CDR3aa: CASSLGTGVFGTQYF
CDR3nt: TGTGCCAGCAGCTTAGGGACAGGGGTCTTCGGGACCCAGTACTTC

j_gene: TRBJ1-6
d_gene: TRBD1
abundance: -
v_gene: TRBV28
CDR3aa: CASSLGGTVNSPLHF
CDR3nt: TGTGCCAGCAGTCTAGGTGGGACAGTAAATTCACCCCTCCACTTT

j_gene: TRBJ1-1
d_gene: TRBD1
abundance: -
v_gene: TRBV11-2
CDR3aa: CASSLTWGTGGPNTEAFF
CDR3nt: TGTGCCAGCAGCTTGACCTGGGGGACAGGGGGCCCAAACACTGAAGCTTTCTTT

j_gene: TRBJ2-2
d_gene: -
abundance: -
v_gene: TRBV2
CDR3aa: CASSEAPGELFF
CDR3nt: TGTGCCAGCAGTGAAGCTCCCGGGGAGCTGTTTTTT

j_gene: TRBJ1-1
d_gene: -
abundance: -
v_gene: TRBV15
CDR3aa: CATSGKQGAYTEAFF
CDR3nt: TGTGCCACCAGCGGGAAACAGGGCGCGTACACTGAAGCTTTCTTT

j_gene: TRBJ2-7
d_gene: -
abundance: -
v_gene: TRBV7-2
CDR3aa: CASSQSSGLPYEQYF
CDR3nt: TGTGCCAGCAGCCAATCAAGTGGGCTCCCATACGAGCAGTACTTC

j_gene: TRBJ2-2
d_gene: -
abundance: -
v_gene: TRBV3-1/TRBV3-2
CDR3aa: CASSHGGTGELFF
CDR3nt: TGTGCCAGCAGCCATGGAGGGACCGGGGAGCTGTTTTTT

j_gene: TRBJ2-7
d_gene: -
abundance: -
v_gene: TRBV30
CDR3aa: CAWSVEGDDEQYF
CDR3nt: TGTGCCTGGAGTGTGGAAGGGGATGACGAGCAGTACTTC

j_gene: TRBJ2-2
d_gene: TRBD2
abundance: -
v_gene: TRBV7-7
CDR3aa: CASSHASGSFTGELFF
CDR3nt: TGTGCCAGCAGCCACGCTAGCGGGAGTTTTACCGGGGAGCTGTTTTTT

j_gene: TRBJ2-7
d_gene: TRBD1
abundance: -
v_gene: TRBV5-1
CDR3aa: CASSPGTGRTYEQYF
CDR3nt: TGCGCCAGCAGCCCAGGGACAGGTCGAACCTACGAGCAGTACTTC

j_gene: TRBJ2-1
d_gene: TRBD2
abundance: -
v_gene: TRBV3-1/TRBV3-2
CDR3aa: CASSPGLAGGPSDNEQFF
CDR3nt: TGTGCCAGCAGCCCTGGACTAGCGGGAGGGCCAAGCGACAATGAGCAGTTCTTC

j_gene: TRBJ2-7
d_gene: TRBD1
abundance: -
v_gene: TRBV5-5
CDR3aa: CASSLIPGTDYEQYF
CDR3nt: TGTGCCAGCAGCTTGATCCCCGGGACAGACTACGAGCAGTACTTC

j_gene: TRBJ2-2
d_gene: TRBD1
abundance: -
v_gene: TRBV30
CDR3aa: CARGQVGELFF
CDR3nt: TGTGCCCGCGGACAGGTCGGGGAGCTGTTTTTT

j_gene: TRBJ2-7
d_gene: TRBD2
abundance: once
v_gene: TRBV28
CDR3aa: CASSLAGGPYEQYF
CDR3nt: TGTGCCAGCAGTTTAGCGGGAGGGCCCTACGAGCAGTACTTC

j_gene: TRBJ2-5
d_gene: -
abundance: -
v_gene: TRBV10-2
CDR3aa: CASSVAGRETQYF
CDR3nt: TGCGCCAGCAGTGTGGCCGGTAGAGAGACCCAGTACTTC

j_gene: TRBJ2-3
d_gene: TRBD2
abundance: once
v_gene: TRBV7-8
CDR3aa: CASSPRLADTQYF
CDR3nt: TGTGCCAGCAGCCCCCGACTAGCCGATACGCAGTATTTT

j_gene: TRBJ2-1
d_gene: TRBD1
abundance: few
v_gene: TRBV7-2
CDR3aa: CASSPGQASDEQFF
CDR3nt: TGTGCCAGCAGCCCGGGACAGGCCAGCGATGAGCAGTTCTTC

j_gene: TRBJ2-1
d_gene: TRBD2
abundance: -
v_gene: TRBV3-1/TRBV3-2
CDR3aa: CASSLASGRAYNEQFF
CDR3nt: TGTGCCAGCAGCCTGGCTAGCGGGAGGGCATACAATGAGCAGTTCTTC

j_gene: TRBJ2-1
d_gene: -
abundance: -
v_gene: TRBV28
CDR3aa: CASARPPRWDEQFF
CDR3nt: TGTGCCAGCGCCCGCCCCCCCCGGTGGGATGAGCAGTTCTTC

j_gene: TRBJ1-1
d_gene: -
abundance: -
v_gene: TRBV5-6
CDR3aa: CASSPPTGVTAEAFF
CDR3nt: TGTGCCAGCAGCCCCCCAACGGGGGTAACCGCTGAAGCTTTCTTT

j_gene: TRBJ2-1
d_gene: -
abundance: -
v_gene: TRBV4-3
CDR3aa: CASSQEYRLHEQFF
CDR3nt: TGCGCCAGCAGCCAAGAATATCGACTCCATGAGCAGTTCTTC

j_gene: TRBJ2-7
d_gene: -
abundance: -
v_gene: TRBV14
CDR3aa: CASSQGGSYEQYF
CDR3nt: TGTGCCAGCAGCCAGGGTGGCTCCTACGAGCAGTACTTC

j_gene: TRBJ1-5
d_gene: TRBD1
abundance: -
v_gene: TRBV5-1
CDR3aa: CASSPGQPNQPQHF
CDR3nt: TGCGCCAGCAGCCCGGGACAGCCCAATCAGCCCCAGCATTTT

j_gene: TRBJ2-7
d_gene: -
abundance: -
v_gene: TRBV6-5
CDR3aa: CASSTPTGSSYEQYF
CDR3nt: TGTGCCAGCAGTACCCCGACGGGAAGCTCCTACGAGCAGTACTTC

j_gene: TRBJ1-1
d_gene: -
abundance: -
v_gene: TRBV10-1
CDR3aa: CASSSRAKGNTEAFF
CDR3nt: TGCGCCAGCAGTTCCCGGGCCAAAGGGAACACTGAAGCTTTCTTT

j_gene: TRBJ2-7
d_gene: -
abundance: -
v_gene: TRBV19
CDR3aa: CASSFTGRGRIYEQYF
CDR3nt: TGTGCCAGTAGCTTTACAGGACGGGGGCGCATATACGAGCAGTACTTC

j_gene: TRBJ1-1
d_gene: -
abundance: -
v_gene: TRBV30
CDR3aa: CAWKLTVEGSDEAFF
CDR3nt: TGTGCCTGGAAATTAACAGTTGAGGGCTCGGATGAAGCTTTCTTT

j_gene: TRBJ1-1
d_gene: TRBD1
abundance: -
v_gene: TRBV4-2
CDR3aa: CASSQEPGGKGNTEAFF
CDR3nt: TGTGCCAGCAGCCAAGAACCAGGGGGGAAAGGGAACACTGAAGCTTTCTTT

j_gene: TRBJ2-3
d_gene: -
abundance: -
v_gene: TRBV7-2
CDR3aa: CASSPRPSGSTDTQYF
CDR3nt: TGTGCCAGCAGCCCCAGGCCGAGCGGGAGCACAGATACGCAGTATTTT

j_gene: TRBJ2-5
d_gene: TRBD1
abundance: -
v_gene: TRBV28
CDR3aa: CASSPPPVGQGIGTQYF
CDR3nt: TGTGCCAGCAGCCCCCCCCCTGTAGGACAGGGAATCGGGACCCAGTACTTC

j_gene: TRBJ1-1
d_gene: -
abundance: -
v_gene: TRBV6-5
CDR3aa: CASSYSIRSVEAFF
CDR3nt: TGTGCCAGCAGTTACTCGATACGGAGCGTTGAAGCTTTCTTT

j_gene: TRBJ1-6
d_gene: TRBD1
abundance: -
v_gene: TRBV19
CDR3aa: CASSGDRTRANSPLHF
CDR3nt: TGTGCCAGTAGTGGGGACAGGACGAGGGCGAATTCACCCCTCCACTTT

j_gene: TRBJ2-7
d_gene: TRBD2
abundance: -
v_gene: TRBV7-9
CDR3aa: CASSLETSGASYEQYF
CDR3nt: TGTGCCAGCAGCTTAGAGACTAGCGGGGCTTCCTACGAGCAGTACTTC

j_gene: TRBJ2-1
d_gene: -
abundance: -
v_gene: TRBV24-1
CDR3aa: CATSDSGGQQYNEQFF
CDR3nt: TGTGCCACCAGTGATTCGGGAGGACAGCAGTACAATGAGCAGTTCTTC

j_gene: TRBJ2-1
d_gene: -
abundance: -
v_gene: TRBV7-2
CDR3aa: CASSLASNEQFF
CDR3nt: TGTGCCAGCAGCTTGGCCAGCAATGAGCAGTTCTTC

j_gene: TRBJ1-4
d_gene: -
abundance: once
v_gene: TRBV5-5
CDR3aa: CASSLGTAATNEKLFF
CDR3nt: TGTGCCAGCAGCTTGGGGACAGCTGCAACTAATGAAAAACTGTTTTTT

j_gene: TRBJ1-4
d_gene: -
abundance: -
v_gene: TRBV27
CDR3aa: CASSPEPGLQKLFF
CDR3nt: TGTGCCAGCAGTCCAGAGCCGGGGTTGCAGAAACTGTTTTTT

j_gene: TRBJ2-7
d_gene: -
abundance: -
v_gene: TRBV6-6
CDR3aa: CASREDRTYEQYF
CDR3nt: TGTGCCAGCAGAGAAGACAGGACCTACGAGCAGTACTTC